The sequence of this T cell receptor beta chain was determined in a study of beta chain features in type 1 diabetes. Regarding the study as a whole: For Type 1 diabetes patients, all four CD4+ subsets carried TCRB CDR3s that were moderately but significantly shorter. It was among patients, rather than healthy donors, that naive, central memory and Treg TCRB repertoires appeared more similar.

This clone has only a few counts. Its antigen is as yet unknown. The germline CDR1 and CDR2 sequences are DFQATT and SNEGSKA (reference sequence). CDR3 size: 11 residues. The V end lost 4 bases, the J end lost 3 bases, and 6 bases lay between the germline ends. CD4+ naive, central memory, regulatory and stem cell-like memory subsets were isolated by sorting on CD45RO/CCR7/CD25/CD127/CD95/CD27. The investigators reverse transcribed all of the isolated RNA, so they sequenced expressed TCRB transcripts. Some clones are missing from TCRdb's copy, which holds only in-frame ones; the method was immunoSEQ multiplex PCR. The data hold about 740,000 clones, with around an eighth observed a single time.

V is TRBV20-1 and J is TRBJ1-2; D not resolved. The origin of this receptor is a man between 18 and 29 years old with type 1 diabetes. The sample consisted of naive CD4+ T cells from blood. CDR3 sequence: CSATIDYGYTF. DNA of the CDR3: TGCAGTGCTACCATTGACTATGGCTACACCTTC.